The 5 T cell receptor beta chains presented below share a single source sample, sequenced in a study of T cells in Graves' hyperthyroidism and ophthalmopathy. It was RNA transcripts that yielded the amplified TCR beta CDR3 regions. The HTBI primer set was used in a first-round RT-PCR of the TCR CDR3. TCRdb reanalysed the multiplex PCR reads using MiXCR and keeps one entry per CDR3 protein. The table lists about half a million distinct CDR3 sequences, around a fifth of them singletons. The sequenced sample consisted of blood. Source of these receptors: a woman aged 70-85 years with Graves' ophthalmopathy.

This clonotype was counted only a few times. The chain combines TRBV6-1 with TRBJ2-1; TRBD2 matches at 11 bases. V gave up 7 bases and J gave up 12 bases; unmatched junction bases: 8. CDR3 length: 13 residues. Germline V gene lookup returns CDR1 MNHNS and CDR2 SASEGT. The CDR3 nucleotides read TGTGCCAGCATCTCGGTGCTAGCGGGAGGGCAGTTCTTC. Its translation is CASISVLAGGQFF.

This chain uses TRBV6-2 or TRBV6-3 with TRBJ2-7, with 10 bases fitting TRBD2. CDR1 is MNHEY and CDR2 is SVGEGT in the germline V gene. The CDR3 contains 15 residues. Trimming at V came to 7 bases and at J to 2 bases, leaving 8 bases not matched to a gene. CDR3 sequence (DNA): TGTGCCAGCATCACGCTAGCGGGGGCCACCTACGAGCAGTACTTC. Translating it yields CASITLAGATYEQYF.

This clonotype was counted between two and nine times. The rearrangement links TRBV6-1 to TRBJ2-7; D uncertain. The CDR3 spans 13 residues. V lost 8 bases to trimming and J lost 5 bases, with 16 bases between them. Germline-derived CDR1 and CDR2 are MNHNS and SASEGT. The CDR3 is CASSDSRWHEQYF. The CDR3 DNA reads TGTGCCAGCTCTGACTCCCGTTGGCACGAGCAGTACTTC.

This clonotype was seen at least ten times. The genes are TRBV6-1 and TRBJ1-5; 10 bases agree with TRBD1. The J segment lost 7 bases and the V segment lost 6 bases, leaving 9 bases of the junction unmatched. CDR3 length: 15 residues. From germline, CDR1 is MNHNS and CDR2 SASEGT. For the CDR3, the DNA is TGTGCCAGCAGGCCGGGACAGGGGCCGCGACAGCCCCAGCATTTT. Residues: CASRPGQGPRQPQHF.

The V call is TRBV6-1, the J call TRBJ2-4; D might be TRBD2 (5 bases). Germline loops: CDR1 MNHNS, CDR2 SASEGT. The CDR3 covers 13 residues. With 9 bases removed from V and 5 bases from J, the gap between germline ends came to 14 bases. The CDR3 region is CARHRDAENIQYF. The CDR3 DNA follows: TGTGCCAGGCACCGGGATGCCGAAAACATTCAGTACTTC.